This TCR beta chain stems from a study of blood T cell repertoires in COVID-19. Across the study: Sites across the United States, Italy and Spain contributed samples from acute and convalescent COVID-19. In each case, the material was cDNA or gDNA derived from T cells, B-cell-depleted T cells, or PBMCs.

Per the authors' pipeline: Amplification with reference gene primers provided the estimates of nucleated cell counts. Profiled with immunoSEQ multiplex PCR; TCRdb holds only in-frame clones, not every one. Clone size and the V and J calls come from that table; the DNA yielded D and trimming. The sample records tens of thousands of clones, more than 75% being singletons. Trimming cost V 0 bases and J 0 bases; bases outside gene matches: 8. Germline loops: CDR1 SGDLS, CDR2 YYNGEE. The CDR3 sequence is 19 residues long. The specimen was peripheral blood. The sequence derives from a human donor in a cohort sampled during active COVID-19. The chain carries TRBV9 and TRBJ2-6, with 8 bases matching TRBD1. This CDR3 is CASSVAPGTGYSGANVLTF. The CDR3 coding sequence is TGTGCCAGCAGCGTAGCCCCTGGGACAGGCTACTCTGGGGCCAACGTCCTGACTTTC.